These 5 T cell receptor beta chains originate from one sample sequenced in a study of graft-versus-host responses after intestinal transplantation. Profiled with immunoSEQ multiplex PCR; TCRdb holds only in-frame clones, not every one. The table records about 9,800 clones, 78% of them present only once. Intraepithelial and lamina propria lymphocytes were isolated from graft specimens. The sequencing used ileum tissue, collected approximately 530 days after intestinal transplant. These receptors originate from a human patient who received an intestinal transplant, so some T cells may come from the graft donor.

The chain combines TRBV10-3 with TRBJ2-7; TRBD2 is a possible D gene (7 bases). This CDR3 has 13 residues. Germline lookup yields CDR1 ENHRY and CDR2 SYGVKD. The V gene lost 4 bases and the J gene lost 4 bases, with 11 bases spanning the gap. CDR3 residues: CAISVGGAYEQYF. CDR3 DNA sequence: TGTGCCATCAGTGTAGGGGGGGCATACGAGCAGTACTTC.

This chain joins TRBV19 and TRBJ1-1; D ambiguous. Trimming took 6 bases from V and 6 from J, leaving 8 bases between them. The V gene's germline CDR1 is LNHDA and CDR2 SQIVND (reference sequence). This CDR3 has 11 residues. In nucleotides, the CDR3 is TGTGCCAGTAGAGGGTGGTCTGAAGCTTTCTTT. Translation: CASRGWSEAFF.

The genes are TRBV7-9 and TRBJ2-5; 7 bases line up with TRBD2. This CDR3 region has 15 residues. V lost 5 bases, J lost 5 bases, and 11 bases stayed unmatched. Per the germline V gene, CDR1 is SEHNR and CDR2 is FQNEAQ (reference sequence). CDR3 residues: CASSPGLPGGETQYF. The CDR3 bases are TGTGCCAGCAGCCCGGGACTCCCGGGAGGCGAGACCCAGTACTTC. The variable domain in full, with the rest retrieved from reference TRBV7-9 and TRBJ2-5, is DTGVSQNPRHKITKRGQNVTFRCDPISEHNRLYWYRQTLGQGPEFLTYFQNEAQLEKSRLLSDRFSAERPKGSFSTLEIQRTEQGDSAMYLCASSPGLPGGETQYFGPGTRLLVL.

The CDR3 DNA is TGTGCCAGCAGCTTAGCGATCCGGGACAGCACCTACGAGCAGTACTTC. Encoded protein: CASSLAIRDSTYEQYF. The chain couples TRBV11-3 to TRBJ2-5; TRBD1 matches 7 bases. The J call may be faulty, since TRBJ2-7 better matches the DNA end. CDR3 length equals 16 residues. CDR1 and CDR2 (germline): SGHNT, YENEEA.

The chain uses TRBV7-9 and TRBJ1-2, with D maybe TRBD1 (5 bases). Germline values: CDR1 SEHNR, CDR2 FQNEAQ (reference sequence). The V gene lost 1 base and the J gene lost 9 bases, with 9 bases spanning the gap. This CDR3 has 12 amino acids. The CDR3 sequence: CASSLVQGSYTF. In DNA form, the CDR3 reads TGTGCCAGCAGCTTAGTTCAGGGAAGCTACACCTTC.